These 8 T cell receptor beta chains originate from one sample sequenced in a study of blood T cells in healthy people across ages. A J-beta primer mix and a sample-barcoded 5' primer were used in a second PCR of about 7 to 11 cycles. TCRdb itself ran the 5' RACE reads through MiXCR, one entry per CDR3 protein. The sample includes more than 650,000 distinct CDR3 sequences, 20% to 30% of them seen just once. The same data also contributed to another study, on T cells of mothers and their children.

Sequenced sample: blood. These receptors all come from a boy between 5 and 17 years old in good health.

This clonotype was found a few times. The junction departs from the called germline gene at one end, perhaps through a read error. CDR3: CASTLAGANGQFF. CDR3 coding DNA: TGTGCCAGCACGCTAGCGGGGGCAAATGGGCAGTTCTTC. The chain employs TRBV6-2 or TRBV6-3 and TRBJ2-5, with 10 bases that match TRBD2. The J call is doubtful: the DNA matches TRBJ2-1 better. The CDR3 runs to 13 residues. Germline V gene data show CDR1 as MNHEY and CDR2 as SVGEGT.

V usage is TRBV27 and J usage is TRBJ2-6; D remains ambiguous. The CDR3 has 17 amino acids. Trimming took off 0 bases at V and 11 bases at J, with 20 bases between the two ends. Germline V CDR1 and CDR2: MNHEY, SMNVEV (reference sequence). This chain's CDR3 is CASSLSASRTTTHVLTF. CDR3 DNA: TGTGCCAGCAGTTTATCGGCCTCGAGAACAACAACGCACGTCCTGACTTTC.

This clonotype was picked up a small number of times. The chain couples TRBV20-1 to TRBJ2-7; TRBD1 is a possible D gene (5 bases). The V end lost 5 bases, the J end lost 1 base, and 18 bases lay between the germline ends. The CDR3 is 15 residues long. CDR1 DFQATT and CDR2 SNEGSKA come from the germline V gene (reference sequence). The CDR3, as DNA: TGCAGTGCTCCCCTCCCAGGGAAAGGGTCCTACGAGCAGTACTTC. It translates to CSAPLPGKGSYEQYF.

This clonotype appeared a few times. The chain recombines TRBV5-5 with TRBJ1-1; no reliable D call. This CDR3 spans 13 amino acids. Germline values: CDR1 SGHKS, CDR2 YYEKEE (reference sequence). V shed 0 bases and J shed 4 bases, with 7 bases lying between them. CDR3 protein: CASSLVWGTEAFF. CDR3 bases: TGTGCCAGCAGCTTGGTATGGGGCACTGAAGCTTTCTTT.

V usage is TRBV5-1 and J usage is TRBJ2-3; TRBD1 agrees at 9 bases. Germline V gives CDR1 SGHRS, CDR2 YFSETQ. V was pared by 3 bases and J by 7 bases, with 6 bases of the junction left unmatched. The CDR3 runs 14 residues. CDR3 DNA sequence: TGCGCCAGCAGCTCGGACAGGGGTGGCCATACGCAGTATTTT. Translating it yields CASSSDRGGHTQYF.

This clonotype was recorded a few times. This chain links TRBV5-1 with TRBJ1-4; TRBD1 matches 9 bases. J gave up 8 bases and V 0 bases, and 14 bases lay outside the gene matches. Germline V lookup: CDR1 SGHRS, CDR2 YFSETQ. The CDR3 length is 18 residues. The CDR3 sequence: CASSLALGQGPSREKLFF. CDR3 DNA sequence: TGCGCCAGCAGCTTGGCCCTGGGACAGGGTCCCTCTCGGGAAAAACTGTTTTTT. Together with reference TRBV5-1 and TRBJ1-4, the CDR3 gives the full variable domain: KAGVTQTPRYLIKTRGQQVTLSCSPISGHRSVSWYQQTPGQGLQFLFEYFSETQRNKGNFPGRFSGRQFSNSRSEMNVSTLELGDSALYLCASSLALGQGPSREKLFFGSGTQLSVL.

Note on this clonotype: Germline and junction disagree at one end, which may indicate a read error. V usage is TRBV5-6 and J usage is TRBJ2-7; unclear D gene. Germline CDR1 is SGHDT and CDR2 is YYEEEE. There are 14 residues in the CDR3. CDR3 DNA sequence: TGTGCCAGCGGCTTACACGTAAGCTCCTACGAGCAGTACTTC. Translated, it gives CASGLHVSSYEQYF.

A few counts support this clonotype. CDR3 coding DNA: TGTGCCAGCGGACAGGGCCCGGAGACCCAGTACTTC. It codes for CASGQGPETQYF. The chain links TRBV2 to TRBJ2-5, with 8 bases matching TRBD1. V was clipped by 8 bases and J by 5 bases; unmatched bases: 4. The germline CDR1 and CDR2 sequences are SNHLY and FYNNEI. This CDR3 spans 12 amino acids.